These 13 T cell receptor beta chains came from one sample sequenced in a study of blood T cell repertoires in COVID-19. Here immunoSEQ multiplex PCR was the method, and the copy in TCRdb shows in-frame clones only, minus some. The sample yields around 310,000 clones, around 89% seen once. Sample: peripheral blood. Receptors originate from a middle-aged woman with COVID-19, enrolled during active disease.

The CDR3 loop is CASSRPGGEEGNTIYF. CDR3 nucleotides: TGTGCCAGCAGCCGCCCGGGAGGCGAGGAAGGAAACACCATATATTTT. This chain connects TRBV5-4 to TRBJ1-3; D is undetermined. The germline gives CDR1 SGHNT, CDR2 YYREEE (reference sequence). V lost 4 bases and J lost 4, with 18 bases in between. CDR3 length equals 16 residues.

This clone was seen just once. This chain connects TRBV6-5 to TRBJ1-2; 8 bases match TRBD1. The CDR3 runs to 15 residues. Germline CDR1 MNHEY, CDR2 SVGAGI. With V trimmed by 5 bases and J by 2 bases, 7 bases remained unmatched. CDR3 nucleotide sequence: TGTGCCAGCAGTCGAAACAGGGGGGAGAACTATGGCTACACCTTC. It yields the protein CASSRNRGENYGYTF.

The chain carries TRBV2 and TRBJ1-1; TRBD1 matches at 11 bases. The CDR3 spans 18 residues. V was clipped by 8 bases and J by 0 bases; unmatched bases: 14. In germline, CDR1 is SNHLY, CDR2 FYNNEI. For the CDR3, the DNA is TGTGCCAGCCGGACAGGGGGCGTAACCCCGCTCATGAACACTGAAGCTTTCTTT. Protein: CASRTGGVTPLMNTEAFF.

This chain connects TRBV18 to TRBJ2-7; 12 bases map to TRBD2. CDR3 size: 17 residues. Germline CDR1 reads KGHSH; CDR2 reads LQKENI. V was pared by 4 bases and J by 1 base, with 8 bases of the junction left unmatched. The CDR3 region has the DNA TGTGCCAGCTCACTAAAGACTAGCGGGAGTCTGTCCTACGAGCAGTACTTC. Translating it yields CASSLKTSGSLSYEQYF.

Details on this clone: Given a much more abundant clone one base away, this may be a read error. The chain carries TRBV5-6 and TRBJ2-7; D gene uncertain. CDR1 is SGHDT, CDR2 YYEEEE, per germline. V shed 4 bases and J shed 1 base, with 3 bases lying between them. The CDR3 contains 11 residues. The CDR3 region is CASSRSYEQYF. CDR3 sequence (DNA): TGTGCCAGCAGCCGGTCCTACGAGCAGTACTTC.

The chain combines TRBV5-1 with TRBJ2-3; D perhaps matches TRBD2 (5 bases). Trimming removed 5 bases from V and 3 bases from J, with 10 bases in between. The CDR3 has 13 residues. Germline CDR1 SGHRS, CDR2 YFSETQ. CDR3 amino acids: CASSSAVTDTQYF. CDR3 in DNA: TGCGCCAGCAGTTCAGCGGTAACAGATACGCAGTATTTT.

In its sample, this clone was seen once. V and J are TRBV28 and TRBJ2-5, with 10 bases matching TRBD1. The CDR3 is 17 residues long. In germline, CDR1 is MDHEN, CDR2 SYDVKM. The junction had 12 bases not matched to a gene; V was cut back by 3 bases and J by 5 bases. CDR3 in DNA: TGTGCCAGCAGTTTTGGGAAGACAGGGGGCATTGGGGAGACCCAGTACTTC. Translated, it gives CASSFGKTGGIGETQYF.

The sample holds a few counts of this clone. In DNA form, the CDR3 reads TGTGCCAGCAGTTACTCGTGGACAGGCACAGATACGCAGTATTTT. Residues: CASSYSWTGTDTQYF. The chain employs TRBV6-2 or TRBV6-3 and TRBJ2-3; possibly TRBD1 for D (6 bases). Germline loops: CDR1 MNHEY, CDR2 SVGEGT. CDR3 length equals 15 residues. The V end lost 0 bases, the J end lost 1 base, and 8 bases lay between the germline ends.

In its sample, this clone was seen a few times. The gene calls are TRBV19 and TRBJ1-1, with a tentative D call TRBD1 (5 bases). The germline V and J ends were trimmed by 6 bases and 0 bases, with 14 bases remaining between them. Germline lookup yields CDR1 LNHDA and CDR2 SQIVND (reference sequence). The CDR3 sequence is 15 residues long. This CDR3 is CASSLQAQMNTEAFF. In DNA form, the CDR3 reads TGTGCCAGTAGCCTACAGGCCCAGATGAACACTGAAGCTTTCTTT.

V usage is TRBV24-1 and J usage is TRBJ2-1; 8 bases fit TRBD1. Trimming removed 3 bases from V and 6 bases from J; junction bases left unmatched: 6. This CDR3 comprises 15 residues. Looked up from germline, CDR1 is KGHDR and CDR2 is SFDVKD. The CDR3, as DNA: TGTGCCACCAGTGATCACCAGGGGGCAAGCAATGAGCAGTTCTTC. Residues: CATSDHQGASNEQFF.

The chain joins TRBV28 to TRBJ2-7; 7 bases fit TRBD1. Germline V gene lookup returns CDR1 MDHEN and CDR2 SYDVKM. CDR3 size: 13 residues. V shed 8 bases and J 6 bases; nucleotides not matched to a gene: 10. CDR3 sequence: CASVTGDWGEQYF. The CDR3 DNA reads TGTGCCAGCGTTACAGGGGATTGGGGCGAGCAGTACTTC.

The chain couples TRBV5-1 to TRBJ1-4; a possible D gene is TRBD1 (5 bases). This CDR3 has 16 amino acids. V lost 0 bases, J lost 0 bases, and 9 bases lay in between. Germline CDR1 reads SGHRS; CDR2 reads YFSETQ. CDR3 protein: CASSLGQPATNEKLFF. DNA of the CDR3: TGCGCCAGCAGCTTGGGACAGCCTGCAACTAATGAAAAACTGTTTTTT. The full variable domain, completed using reference TRBV5-1 and TRBJ1-4, is KAGVTQTPRYLIKTRGQQVTLSCSPISGHRSVSWYQQTPGQGLQFLFEYFSETQRNKGNFPGRFSGRQFSNSRSEMNVSTLELGDSALYLCASSLGQPATNEKLFFGSGTQLSVL.

The CDR3 reads CASSVNPGGSVRTDTQYF. The CDR3 DNA is TGTGCCAGCAGCGTAAATCCGGGCGGGAGCGTCCGCACAGATACGCAGTATTTT. The chain links TRBV9 to TRBJ2-3, with 7 bases identical to TRBD2. There are 18 residues in the CDR3. Germline V lookup: CDR1 SGDLS, CDR2 YYNGEE. With 1 base clipped from V and 1 base from J, the junction kept 12 bases outside the gene matches.